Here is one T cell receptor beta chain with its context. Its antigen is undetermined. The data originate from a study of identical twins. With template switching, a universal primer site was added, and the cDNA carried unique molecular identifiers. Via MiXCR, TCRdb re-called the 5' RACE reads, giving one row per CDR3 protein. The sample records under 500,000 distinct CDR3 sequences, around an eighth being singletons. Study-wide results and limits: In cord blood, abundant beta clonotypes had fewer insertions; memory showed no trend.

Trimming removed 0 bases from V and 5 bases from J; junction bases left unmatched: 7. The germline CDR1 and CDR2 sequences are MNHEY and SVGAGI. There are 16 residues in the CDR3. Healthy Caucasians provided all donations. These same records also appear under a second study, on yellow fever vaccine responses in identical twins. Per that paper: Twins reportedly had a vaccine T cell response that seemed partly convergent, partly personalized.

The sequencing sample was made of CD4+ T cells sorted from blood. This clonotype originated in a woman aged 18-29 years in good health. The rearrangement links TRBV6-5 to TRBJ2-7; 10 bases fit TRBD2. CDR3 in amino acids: CASSYSSGTSDNEQYF. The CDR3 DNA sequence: TGTGCCAGCAGTTACTCTTCCGGGACTAGCGATAACGAGCAGTACTTC.